This record looks at one T cell receptor beta chain sequence and its context. Its antigen is still unknown. Amplification of ligated cDNA took four PCR rounds with SP2 and nested alpha and beta constant primers. For blood and skin samples, reverse transcription used TCR alpha and beta constant primers. TCRdb processed the 5' RACE reads anew with MiXCR; each CDR3 protein has one entry. Among approximately 30,000 distinct CDR3 sequences, roughly 17% were seen once, and the ten largest hold around 2.6%. This entry belongs to a study of naive and memory T cell subsets. Study results and limitations: TCR transcript changes with activation or differentiation may affect this RNA method.

The trim removed 1 base at V and 6 bases at J, leaving 3 bases unmatched. The V gene's germline CDR1 is SGHTA and CDR2 FQGNSA. The CDR3 is 13 amino acids. An oligonucleotide containing a UMI was ligated to the 3' end of TCR cDNA. Adult healthy volunteers gave 2.5 ml peripheral blood for whole-blood RNA. Cells were not sorted; total RNA input targeted roughly 1 to 1,100 ng. V is TRBV7-2 and J is TRBJ2-7; 7 bases are a match to TRBD1. The receptor comes from a female donor in good health. The DNA of the CDR3 is TGTGCCAGCAGCTTAGGAAGGGGGCGCGAGCAGTACTTC. Translation: CASSLGRGREQYF.